The 32 T cell receptor beta chains below come from one sample, sequenced in a study of cytomegalovirus exposure and HLA in healthy donors. Amplification used 60 Vbeta primers and 13 Jbeta primers. Data came from immunoSEQ multiplex PCR; TCRdb stores just in-frame clones and leaves some out. The sample contains under 130,000 clones, around 60% of which appear only once. The sequencing input was PBMCs. The receptors derive from a man aged 25-45 years in good health and CMV-seropositive.

The rearrangement links TRBV7-9 to TRBJ2-7; D remains ambiguous. Trimming cost V 9 bases and J 1 base, with 16 bases left between them. CDR3 size: 14 residues. The germline gives CDR1 SEHNR, CDR2 FQNEAQ (reference sequence). This CDR3 is CARGSPSFSYEQYF. CDR3 nucleotide sequence: TGTGCCAGGGGCTCGCCCAGCTTTTCCTACGAGCAGTACTTC.

V usage is TRBV30 and J usage is TRBJ1-6; D not certain. CDR3 length: 14 amino acids. CDR1 is GTSNPN and CDR2 is SVGIG in the germline V gene (reference sequence). V was pared by 4 bases and J by 6 bases, with 13 bases between. CDR3 loop: CAWKPFPGNSPLHF. DNA of the CDR3: TGTGCCTGGAAGCCTTTTCCGGGTAATTCACCCCTCCACTTT.

V is TRBV6-6 and J is TRBJ1-6, with a possible D match to TRBD1 (6 bases). The germline V gene encodes CDR1 MNHNY and CDR2 SVGAGI (reference sequence). This CDR3 has 14 amino acids. V lost 0 bases to trimming and J lost 9 bases, with 9 bases between them. DNA for the CDR3: TGTGCCAGCAGTTACTCGGACAGTCTTTCACCCCTCCACTTT. Translation gives CASSYSDSLSPLHF.

This clone is a singleton in its sample. The chain carries TRBV10-3 and TRBJ1-3, with 7 bases identical to TRBD1. The CDR3 has 16 amino acids. Germline CDR1 reads ENHRY; CDR2 reads SYGVKD. Trimming at V came to 4 bases and at J to 0 bases, leaving 6 bases not matched to a gene. The CDR3 sequence: CAISAMGQNSGNTIYF. DNA for the CDR3: TGTGCCATCAGTGCTATGGGACAGAACTCTGGAAACACCATATATTTT.

The genes are TRBV2 and TRBJ1-5; 7 bases align to TRBD1. Germline CDR1 is SNHLY and CDR2 is FYNNEI. The CDR3 is 13 amino acids. V was clipped by 7 bases and J by 7 bases; unmatched bases: 7. The CDR3 DNA reads as TGTGCCAGCAATGACAGGGAAGGCCAGCCCCAGCATTTT. Encoded protein: CASNDREGQPQHF.

This chain uses TRBV7-8 with TRBJ1-4; D unresolved. The CDR3 totals 15 residues. Trimming pared 4 bases from V and 4 bases from J, leaving 13 bases between. CDR1 is SGHVS, CDR2 FQNEAQ, per germline. The CDR3 DNA sequence: TGTGCCAGCAGCTCGCACAGCGGGCTTAATGAAAAACTGTTTTTT. As protein: CASSSHSGLNEKLFF.

The chain employs TRBV9 and TRBJ1-6, with TRBD1 matching 9 bases. The CDR3 runs 15 residues. The V segment lost 5 bases and the J segment 7 bases; nucleotides outside the gene matches: 7. From germline, CDR1 is SGDLS and CDR2 YYNGEE. The CDR3 loop is CASRPTGGDNSPLHF. The CDR3 DNA sequence: TGTGCCAGCAGACCTACAGGGGGCGACAATTCACCCCTCCACTTT.

Worth noting for this clone: An end of the junction differs from the germline gene, which may be a read error. Other DNA sequences in the same sample also yield this CDR3. This chain uses TRBV7-2 with TRBJ2-5; the D gene is possibly TRBD1 (5 bases). CDR3 length equals 15 residues. Germline V gene lookup returns CDR1 SGHTA and CDR2 FQGNSA. CDR3 sequence (DNA): TGTGCCAGCAGCTCCGTTGGGGCTAACCAAGAGACCCAATACTTC. Residues: CASSSVGANQETQYF.

This clone was seen a few times. The chain is built from TRBV15 and TRBJ2-3; 14 nucleotides line up with TRBD2. V gave up 4 bases and J gave up 4 bases; unmatched junction bases: 4. Germline assignment: CDR1 LNHNV and CDR2 YYDKDF (reference sequence). There are 16 residues in the CDR3. This CDR3 reads CATSTGTSGGPDTQYF. As DNA, the CDR3 is TGTGCCACCAGCACTGGGACTAGCGGGGGTCCAGATACGCAGTATTTT.

The V gene is TRBV19, the J gene TRBJ1-5, with D uncertain. The CDR3 spans 12 residues. Trimming pared 6 bases from V and 6 bases from J, leaving 9 bases between. Per the germline V gene, CDR1 is LNHDA and CDR2 is SQIVND (reference sequence). CDR3 in DNA: TGTGCCAGTAGCCTAGGTCTTCAGCCCCAGCATTTT. This sequence encodes CASSLGLQPQHF.

The chain is built from TRBV10-1 and TRBJ2-3, with D perhaps TRBD2 (5 bases). Germline V lookup: CDR1 WNHNN, CDR2 SYGVQD (reference sequence). The CDR3 length is 13 residues. Trimming stripped 9 bases from V and 9 bases from J, with 19 bases between. Here the CDR3 reads CARITIPRGTQYF. The CDR3 DNA reads TGCGCCAGAATTACTATTCCCCGAGGGACGCAGTATTTT.

The V and J genes are TRBV5-4 and TRBJ2-1; maybe TRBD1 (5 bases). CDR3 size: 14 residues. Trimming removed 5 bases from V and 6 bases from J, with 15 bases in between. Germline CDR1 and CDR2: SGHNT and YYREEE (reference sequence). The CDR3 loop is CASSTLLRGNEQFF. CDR3 nucleotide sequence: TGTGCCAGCAGTACTCTCCTTAGGGGCAATGAGCAGTTCTTC.

V is TRBV10-3 and J is TRBJ2-3; 11 nucleotides agree with TRBD2. From germline, CDR1 is ENHRY and CDR2 SYGVKD. This CDR3 comprises 15 residues. With V trimmed by 6 bases and J by 6 bases, 8 bases remained unmatched. Written as DNA, the CDR3 is TGTGCCATCAGAGCGACTAGCGGGGTCCGTGATACGCAGTATTTT. Translating gives CAIRATSGVRDTQYF.

CDR3 amino acids: CASSLGAVSYNEQFF. Written as DNA, the CDR3 is TGCGCCAGCAGCTTGGGGGCCGTTTCGTACAATGAGCAGTTCTTC. The V and J genes are TRBV5-1 and TRBJ2-1; D is unresolved. The CDR3 runs to 15 residues. Trimming took off 0 bases at V and 4 bases at J, with 11 bases between the two ends. CDR1 is SGHRS and CDR2 is YFSETQ in the germline V gene.

The table lists this clone with a few counts. The chain couples TRBV6-1 to TRBJ1-1; D call uncertain. The CDR3 is 13 residues long. The germline V gene encodes CDR1 MNHNS and CDR2 SASEGT. With 10 bases removed from V and 3 bases from J, the gap between germline ends came to 15 bases. The CDR3 region is CATTGVFYTEAFF. The CDR3 DNA follows: TGTGCCACCACGGGAGTGTTTTACACTGAAGCTTTCTTT.

The gene calls are TRBV5-1 and TRBJ1-4; perhaps TRBD1 as D (5 bases). CDR3 length: 15 residues. V dropped 0 bases and J dropped 1 base, with 7 bases sitting between them. CDR1 and CDR2 from the germline V gene are SGHRS and YFSETQ. CDR3 sequence reads: CASSLERGTNEKLFF. In DNA, the CDR3 is TGCGCCAGCAGCTTGGAAAGGGGAACTAATGAAAAACTGTTTTTT.

This clone was observed a single time. This rearrangement joins TRBV4-1 to TRBJ1-5; TRBD1 matches at 10 bases. The CDR3 contains 16 residues. Germline V gene data show CDR1 as MGHRA and CDR2 as YSYEKL. V was clipped by 4 bases and J by 3 bases; unmatched bases: 6. The CDR3 DNA is TGCGCCAGCAGCCTGATGGGACAGGGGAACAATCAGCCCCAGCATTTT. Translated, it gives CASSLMGQGNNQPQHF.

The genes are TRBV4-2 and TRBJ2-2; TRBD1 matches 10 bases. Germline trimming cut 4 bases from V and 4 bases from J; bases unmatched to any gene: 3. Germline lookup yields CDR1 LGHNA and CDR2 YNFKEQ. The CDR3 has 15 residues. The CDR3 DNA reads as TGTGCCAGCAGCCCGGGACAGGGGTCCACCGGGGAGCTGTTTTTT. Translation gives CASSPGQGSTGELFF.

This clone is a singleton in its sample. This chain connects TRBV29-1 to TRBJ2-5, with TRBD2 identical over 9 bases. The CDR3 has 14 residues. Germline values: CDR1 SQVTM, CDR2 ANQGSEA. Losses at the gene ends were 6 bases for V and 5 bases for J; bases not matched to a gene: 10. CDR3 bases: TGCAGCGTGGGCCGGGGCGGGGGGGCCGAGACCCAGTACTTC. It encodes CSVGRGGGAETQYF.

The chain carries TRBV15 and TRBJ1-5; 7 bases map to TRBD1. Per germline, CDR1 LNHNV and CDR2 YYDKDF (reference sequence). CDR3 size: 16 residues. Losses at the gene ends were 4 bases for V and 4 bases for J; bases not matched to a gene: 10. CDR3 coding DNA: TGTGCCACCAGCACCGCGGACAGGCTCTCGAATCAGCCCCAGCATTTT. This sequence encodes CATSTADRLSNQPQHF.

The rearrangement links TRBV18 to TRBJ2-2; D remains unclear. The CDR3 is made up of 15 amino acids. The germline V gene encodes CDR1 KGHSH and CDR2 LQKENI. Trimming pared 3 bases from V and 1 base from J, leaving 9 bases between. CDR3 bases: TGTGCCAGCTCACCTGATCGGGTGAACACCGGGGAGCTGTTTTTT. This sequence encodes CASSPDRVNTGELFF.

The chain carries TRBV6-4 and TRBJ2-1; 11 bases are shared with TRBD2. The trim removed 4 bases at V and 7 bases at J, leaving 6 bases unmatched. Germline lookup yields CDR1 MRHNA and CDR2 SNTAGT. CDR3 size: 15 residues. CDR3 nucleotide sequence: TGTGCCAGCAGTGTGGGGGTAGCGGGGGGGAATGAGCAGTTCTTC. Translating it yields CASSVGVAGGNEQFF.

V and J are TRBV10-3 and TRBJ1-1, with 9 bases aligning to TRBD1. The germline gives CDR1 ENHRY, CDR2 SYGVKD. The CDR3 is 12 residues long. V lost 10 bases to trimming and J lost 5 bases; unmatched junction nucleotides: 5. The DNA for the CDR3 is TGTGCCACACAGGGGGCGCAGACTGAAGCTTTCTTT. It yields the protein CATQGAQTEAFF.

The chain uses TRBV4-1 and TRBJ2-3, with TRBD2 as a possible D gene (5 bases). From germline, CDR1 is MGHRA and CDR2 YSYEKL. The length of the CDR3 is 13 residues. The V gene lost 4 bases and the J gene lost 6 bases, with 11 bases spanning the gap. CDR3 DNA: TGCGCCAGCAGCCCCCTCACGGGGGATACGCAGTATTTT. Amino acid sequence: CASSPLTGDTQYF.

The chain combines TRBV21-1 with TRBJ2-3; the D call TRBD2 from the table was never checked on the DNA. TRBV21-1 is annotated as a pseudogene. This CDR3 comprises 20 residues. CDR3 nucleotides: TGTGCCAGCAGCAAATGTACCGGATCTGCTAGCGGGGCCACTACAGATACGCAGTATTTT. Amino acid sequence: CASSKCTGSASGATTDTQYF.

This clone was recorded a few times. This rearrangement joins TRBV6-5 to TRBJ1-1, with TRBD1 identical over 7 bases. This CDR3 has 13 amino acids. Germline trimming cut 5 bases from V and 6 bases from J; bases unmatched to any gene: 6. CDR1 MNHEY and CDR2 SVGAGI come from the germline V gene. DNA for the CDR3: TGTGCCAGCAGTCAGGGGGTCATATCTGAAGCTTTCTTT. This codes for CASSQGVISEAFF.

This clone has just a few counts. This chain connects TRBV5-1 to TRBJ1-1, with 9 nucleotides matching TRBD1. CDR3 length: 15 residues. The junction had 8 bases not matched to a gene; V was cut back by 3 bases and J by 5 bases. Germline assignment: CDR1 SGHRS and CDR2 YFSETQ. The CDR3 sequence is CASSSLDRGGTEAFF. CDR3 nucleotides: TGCGCCAGCAGCTCGTTGGACAGGGGTGGGACTGAAGCTTTCTTT.

The rearrangement uses TRBV29-1 and TRBJ1-2; the D gene is possibly TRBD1 (6 bases). Between the trimmed V and J ends, which lost 4 bases and 0 bases, there was a span of 9 bases. Germline assignment: CDR1 SQVTM and CDR2 ANQGSEA. CDR3 length: 13 residues. CDR3 region: CSVAGQTNYGYTF. The CDR3 nucleotides read TGCAGCGTTGCCGGACAGACTAACTATGGCTACACCTTC.

The chain couples TRBV7-3 to TRBJ2-3; 9 positions agree with TRBD2. V was clipped by 5 bases and J by 1 base; unmatched bases: 10. CDR3 length: 17 amino acids. Germline assignment: CDR1 SGHTA and CDR2 FQGTGA. The CDR3 DNA reads TGTGCCAGCAGCACCGGGGCGGGGGGGTATGGCACAGATACGCAGTATTTT. It yields the protein CASSTGAGGYGTDTQYF.

The genes are TRBV6-5 and TRBJ2-3, with D tentatively TRBD2 (6 bases). Germline CDR1 is MNHEY and CDR2 is SVGAGI. The CDR3 contains 15 residues. V was trimmed by 4 bases and J by 1 base, leaving 12 bases between them. The CDR3 DNA is TGTGCCAGCAGTTCTTGGGGGGTGGGCACAGATACGCAGTATTTT. It yields the protein CASSSWGVGTDTQYF.

The chain combines TRBV6-5 with TRBJ2-7; D is ambiguous. The V and J ends lost 8 bases and 7 bases respectively, with 18 bases between them. The CDR3 length is 13 residues. Germline V gene data show CDR1 as MNHEY and CDR2 as SVGAGI. CDR3 in DNA: TGTGCCAGCTTCCAGGTCCTCGGTGGTGAGCAGTACTTC. Amino acids: CASFQVLGGEQYF.

A word on this clone: At one end the junction does not follow the germline gene, possibly because of a read error. The J gene is TRBJ1-1, the V gene TRBV6-6, with unresolved D. Looked up from germline, CDR1 is MNHNY and CDR2 is SVGAGI (reference sequence). The CDR3 has 13 residues. CDR3 loop: CASTYSTSLEAFF. The CDR3 DNA reads TGTGCCAGCACTTACTCTACATCCCTTGAAGCTTTCTTT.